This is a list of T cell receptor beta chains from one sample in a study of graft-versus-host responses after intestinal transplantation. Their antigens are not known. Sequencing used immunoSEQ multiplex PCR; TCRdb keeps in-frame clones, though not all of them. In the table there are fewer than 90,000 clones, about 94% of which are singletons. The sequencing used unstimulated CD4+ T cells sorted from spleen or lymph node cells, collected before transplant. The receptors originated from a human donor who was the organ donor for an intestinal transplant. CDR3s include the opening cysteine and the closing phenylalanine or tryptophan. The order of the fields is D gene, clone size, J gene, V gene, CDR3 protein, CDR3 DNA. The D gene is left open where the match is weak. Clone size is shown for a subset of rows, as once, few, many or a class of expanded clone.

TRBD2 NA TRBJ2-5 TRBV23-1 CASSQSLGGRETQYF TGCGCCAGCAGTCAATCTTTGGGGGGGAGGGAGACCCAGTACTTC
TRBD1 once TRBJ1-6 TRBV5-6 CASSWGSQGHSPLHF TGTGCCAGCAGCTGGGGATCACAGGGGCACTCACCCCTCCACTTT
NA once TRBJ2-5 TRBV5-1 CASSPQDREETQYF TGCGCCAGCAGCCCCCAAGACAGAGAAGAGACCCAGTACTTC
TRBD1 NA TRBJ2-7 TRBV18 CASSRPGTGGTYEQYF TGTGCCAGCTCAAGACCCGGGACAGGGGGCACCTACGAGCAGTACTTC
NA NA TRBJ1-1 TRBV28 CASSFPGNRPVF TGTGCCAGCAGTTTTCCCGGGAACCGGCCCGTCTTT
TRBD2 NA TRBJ2-7 TRBV7-2 CASSLWGGTYEQYF TGTGCCAGCAGCTTATGGGGGGGGACCTACGAGCAGTACTTC
NA NA TRBJ1-2 TRBV4-1 CASSPQGPYGYTF TGCGCCAGCAGCCCACAGGGACCCTATGGCTACACCTTC
NA NA TRBJ2-3 TRBV5-1 CASSLQQGGTDTQYF TGCGCCAGCAGCTTGCAACAGGGAGGGACAGATACGCAGTATTTT
TRBD2 NA TRBJ2-7 TRBV19 CASSISASGGPNSYEQYF TGTGCCAGTAGTATCTCTGCTAGCGGGGGCCCAAACTCCTACGAGCAGTACTTC
NA NA TRBJ2-1 TRBV5-1 CASSATGKSGPNEQFF TGCGCCAGCAGCGCCACCGGGAAGTCGGGACCAAATGAGCAGTTCTTC
TRBD1 NA TRBJ1-3 TRBV27 CASSLSNRGFGNTIYF TGTGCCAGCAGTTTATCGAACAGGGGCTTTGGAAACACCATATATTTT
NA once TRBJ2-7 TRBV5-1 CASSLRGTHYEQYF TGCGCCAGCAGCTTGAGGGGGACGCACTACGAGCAGTACTTC
TRBD1 NA TRBJ1-1 TRBV28 CASSLPPHRGHTEAFF TGTGCCAGCAGTTTACCGCCCCATAGGGGGCACACTGAAGCTTTCTTT
NA NA TRBJ1-1 TRBV5-6 CASAVWAVNTEAFF TGTGCCAGCGCCGTATGGGCGGTGAACACTGAAGCTTTCTTT
TRBD1 once TRBJ1-1 TRBV5-5 CASSLGTGMNTEAFF TGTGCCAGCAGCTTGGGGACAGGAATGAACACTGAAGCTTTCTTT
NA NA TRBJ2-2 TRBV7-9 CASSGPGRGELFF TGTGCCAGCAGCGGACCGGGGAGAGGGGAGCTGTTTTTT
NA NA TRBJ2-5 TRBV4-1 CASSQDRARGFETQYF TGCGCCAGCAGCCAAGATAGGGCCAGGGGTTTTGAGACCCAGTACTTC
NA NA TRBJ1-1 TRBV15 CATSVGGVYRNTEAFF TGTGCCACCAGCGTTGGGGGGGTTTACCGAAACACTGAAGCTTTCTTT
NA NA TRBJ1-6 TRBV7-9 CASSFREVGSPLHF TGTGCCAGCAGCTTCCGGGAGGTGGGCTCACCCCTCCACTTT
TRBD1 NA TRBJ1-1 TRBV9 CASSLQGAGNTEAFF TGTGCCAGCAGCTTGCAGGGGGCTGGGAACACTGAAGCTTTCTTT
NA NA TRBJ2-3 TRBV6-1 CASLGIGGDTQYF TGTGCCAGTTTGGGGATAGGTGGAGATACGCAGTATTTT
NA once TRBJ2-1 TRBV6-1 CASKGRNSNEQFF TGTGCCAGCAAGGGCAGAAACTCCAATGAGCAGTTCTTC
TRBD1 NA TRBJ1-2 TRBV10-3 CAISESLGQENYGYTF TGTGCCATCAGTGAGTCGTTGGGACAGGAAAACTATGGCTACACCTTC
TRBD1 NA TRBJ2-5 TRBV2 CASSRGGVQETQYF TGTGCCAGCAGTAGAGGGGGCGTCCAAGAGACCCAGTACTTC
TRBD1 NA TRBJ2-5 TRBV12-5 CASERDRGQETQYF TGTGCTAGTGAACGGGACAGGGGACAAGAGACCCAGTACTTC
NA NA TRBJ1-3 TRBV21-1 CASSKASGGQSPSGNTIYF TGTGCCAGCAGCAAAGCCTCCGGGGGACAGTCACCCTCTGGAAACACCATATATTTT
NA NA TRBJ1-4 TRBV9 CASSVVTEDATNEKLFF TGTGCCAGCAGCGTAGTGACGGAAGATGCAACTAATGAAAAACTGTTTTTT
TRBD1 NA TRBJ1-2 TRBV5-1 CASSPDRANYGYTF TGCGCCAGCAGCCCGGACAGGGCTAACTATGGCTACACCTTC
TRBD2 NA TRBJ2-1 TRBV9 CASSVAGSGGRDYNEQFF TGTGCCAGCAGCGTAGCGGGTAGCGGGGGGCGAGACTACAATGAGCAGTTCTTC
NA NA TRBJ2-5 TRBV5-1 CASRHPPGRTQETQYF TGCGCCAGCAGGCACCCTCCGGGACGGACCCAAGAGACCCAGTACTTC
TRBD2 NA TRBJ2-2 TRBV9 CASSVLAGGLNTGELFF TGTGCCAGCAGCGTTTTAGCGGGGGGGCTAAACACCGGGGAGCTGTTTTTT
NA NA TRBJ2-7 TRBV5-1 CASSQQWENYEQYF TGCGCCAGCAGCCAACAGTGGGAGAACTACGAGCAGTACTTC
NA NA TRBJ1-1 TRBV5-1 CASSFQGQGNTEAFF TGCGCCAGCAGCTTTCAGGGGCAGGGGAACACTGAAGCTTTCTTT
NA NA TRBJ1-1 TRBV19 CASSIWTEAFF TGTGCCAGTAGTATATGGACTGAAGCTTTCTTT
NA NA TRBJ1-2 TRBV10-3 CAATGSGYTF TGTGCCGCCACAGGGTCCGGCTACACCTTC
NA once TRBJ2-6 TRBV5-4 CASANRVAGANVLTF TGTGCCAGCGCAAACAGGGTGGCTGGGGCCAACGTCCTGACTTTC
TRBD1 NA TRBJ1-5 TRBV28 CASSSLGQGLNQPQHF TGTGCCAGCAGTTCATTAGGACAGGGCCTAAATCAGCCCCAGCATTTT
NA NA TRBJ1-4 TRBV11-3 CASSLARGNEKLFF TGTGCCAGCAGCTTAGCTCGGGGTAATGAAAAACTGTTTTTT
TRBD2 NA TRBJ2-7 TRBV7-2 CASSLSGGGVEQYF TGTGCCAGCAGCCTTAGCGGGGGCGGGGTCGAGCAGTACTTC
NA NA TRBJ1-5 TRBV19 CASSSSRDNQPQHF TGTGCCAGTAGTTCCTCCAGGGACAATCAGCCCCAGCATTTT